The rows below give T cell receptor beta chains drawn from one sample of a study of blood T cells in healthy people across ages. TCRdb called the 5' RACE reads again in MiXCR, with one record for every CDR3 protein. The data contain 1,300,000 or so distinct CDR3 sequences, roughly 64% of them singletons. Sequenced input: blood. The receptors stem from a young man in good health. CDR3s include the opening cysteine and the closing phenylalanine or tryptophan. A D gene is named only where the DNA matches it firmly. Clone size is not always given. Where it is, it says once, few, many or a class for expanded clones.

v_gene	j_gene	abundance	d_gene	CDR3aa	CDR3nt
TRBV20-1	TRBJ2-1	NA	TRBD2	CSASHVAGGYNEQFF	TGCAGTGCTAGTCATGTAGCGGGGGGTTACAATGAGCAGTTCTTC
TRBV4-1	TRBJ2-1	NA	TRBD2	CASSQMLAGAYNEQFF	TGCGCCAGCAGCCAAATGTTGGCGGGGGCCTACAATGAGCAGTTCTTC
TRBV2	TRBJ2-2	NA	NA	CASIADTGELFF	TGTGCCAGCATAGCCGACACCGGGGAGCTGTTTTTT
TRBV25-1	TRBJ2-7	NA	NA	CASTIDNEQYF	TGTGCCAGCACCATCGACAATGAGCAGTACTTC
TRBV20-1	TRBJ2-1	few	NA	CSARGGDLSYNEQFF	TGCAGTGCTAGGGGGGGCGACCTCTCCTACAATGAGCAGTTCTTC
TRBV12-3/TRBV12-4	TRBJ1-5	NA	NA	CASTLSGEGNQPQHF	TGTGCCAGCACCTTGTCAGGGGAGGGCAATCAGCCCCAGCATTTT
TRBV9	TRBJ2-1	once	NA	CASSPNPGTAYNEQFF	TGTGCCAGCAGCCCAAACCCAGGGACGGCCTACAATGAGCAGTTCTTC
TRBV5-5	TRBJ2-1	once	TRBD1	CASSVGTGTLTYNEQFF	TGTGCCAGCAGCGTAGGGACAGGGACCCTGACATACAATGAGCAGTTCTTC
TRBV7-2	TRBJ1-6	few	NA	CASSLGRSSYNSPLHF	TGTGCCAGCAGCTTGGGAAGGAGCTCCTATAATTCACCCCTCCACTTT
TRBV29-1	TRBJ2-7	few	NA	CSVGAHSSAKKYEQYF	TGCAGCGTTGGGGCCCATTCCTCGGCGAAGAAATACGAGCAGTACTTC
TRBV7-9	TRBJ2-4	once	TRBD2	CASSLGGLDRTKNIQYF	TGTGCCAGCAGCTTAGGGGGACTAGATCGAACCAAAAACATTCAGTACTTC
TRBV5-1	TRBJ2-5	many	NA	CASSLDVGTQIGETQYF	TGCGCCAGCAGCTTGGATGTGGGGACCCAAATAGGGGAGACCCAGTACTTC
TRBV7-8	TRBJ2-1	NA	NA	CASSVSGPMEQFF	TGTGCCAGCAGCGTCTCGGGACCAATGGAGCAGTTCTTC
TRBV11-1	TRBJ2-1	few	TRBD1	CASRSNRGPEQFF	TGTGCCAGCAGGTCAAACAGGGGGCCTGAGCAGTTCTTC
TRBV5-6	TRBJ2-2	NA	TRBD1	CASSPATGTVTGELFF	TGTGCCAGCAGCCCCGCGACCGGGACAGTCACCGGGGAGCTGTTTTTT
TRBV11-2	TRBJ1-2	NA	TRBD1	CASGGSPGQGAGEGYGYTF	TGTGCCAGCGGGGGTTCACCGGGACAGGGGGCCGGAGAAGGCTATGGCTACACCTTC
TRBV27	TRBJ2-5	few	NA	CASSLSTPDVIGETQYF	TGTGCCAGCAGCCTCTCTACCCCGGACGTAATCGGGGAGACCCAGTACTTC
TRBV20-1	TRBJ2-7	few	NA	CSAADSYEQYF	TGCAGTGCTGCTGACAGCTACGAGCAGTACTTC
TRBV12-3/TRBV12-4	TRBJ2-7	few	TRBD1	CASSPSRTGGSEQYF	TGTGCCAGCAGTCCCTCAAGGACAGGGGGCAGCGAGCAGTACTTC
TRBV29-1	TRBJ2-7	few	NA	CSVARQGLGVEQYF	TGCAGCGTTGCCCGTCAGGGTCTAGGGGTCGAGCAGTACTTC
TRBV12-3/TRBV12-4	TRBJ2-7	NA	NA	CASGRTDNSYEQYF	TGTGCCAGCGGGAGGACAGACAACTCCTACGAGCAGTACTTC
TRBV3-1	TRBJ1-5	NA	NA	CASGQTGLREPQHF	TGTGCCAGCGGCCAAACAGGGCTCCGGGAGCCCCAGCATTTT
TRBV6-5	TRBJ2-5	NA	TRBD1	CASRNPGQGNGEQYF	TGTGCCAGCAGAAACCCGGGACAGGGGAACGGAGAGCAGTACTTC
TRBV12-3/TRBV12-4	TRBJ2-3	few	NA	CASTLQYRDTQYF	TGTGCCAGCACTCTCCAATATCGGGATACGCAGTATTTT
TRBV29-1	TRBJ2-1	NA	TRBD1	CSDNRGTDNEQFF	TGCAGCGACAACCGTGGGACAGACAATGAGCAGTTCTTC
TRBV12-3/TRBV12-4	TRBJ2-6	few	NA	CASSRGPATSGANVLTF	TGTGCCAGCAGTCGGGGACCGGCGACCTCTGGGGCCAACGTCCTGACTTTC
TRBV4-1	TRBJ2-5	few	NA	CASSQGPGRETQYF	TGCGCCAGCAGCCAAGGGCCCGGACGAGAGACCCAGTACTTC
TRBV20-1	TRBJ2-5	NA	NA	CSAEGTKETQYF	TGCAGTGCTGAGGGGACAAAAGAGACCCAGTACTTC
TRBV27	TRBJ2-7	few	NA	CASSFGGGGYEQYF	TGTGCCAGCAGTTTTGGAGGGGGAGGCTACGAGCAGTACTTC
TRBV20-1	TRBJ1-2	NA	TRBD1	CSVDRERGYTF	TGCAGTGTGGACAGGGAGAGGGGCTACACCTTC
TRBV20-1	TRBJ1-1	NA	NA	CSARVPLGGMNTEAFF	TGCAGTGCTAGAGTGCCCCTGGGGGGCATGAACACTGAAGCTTTCTTT
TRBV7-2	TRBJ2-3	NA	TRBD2	CASSQGLVVDTQYF	TGTGCCAGCAGCCAGGGACTAGTCGTAGATACGCAGTATTTT
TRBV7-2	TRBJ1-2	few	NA	CASSLTTAYYGYTF	TGTGCCAGCAGTTTGACCACAGCATACTATGGCTACACCTTC
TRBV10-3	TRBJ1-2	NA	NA	CAISEFAGEANYGYTF	TGTGCCATCAGTGAGTTTGCAGGGGAGGCTAACTATGGCTACACCTTC
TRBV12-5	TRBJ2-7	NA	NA	CASALEEGGRAIVYEQYF	TGTGCTAGTGCCCTGGAAGAGGGTGGCCGCGCCATTGTCTACGAGCAGTACTTC
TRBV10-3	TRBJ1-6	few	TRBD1	CAISETVQGTVRFSPLHF	TGTGCCATCAGTGAGACCGTACAAGGGACAGTGAGGTTTTCACCCCTCCACTTT
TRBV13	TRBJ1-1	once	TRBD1	CASSSPTTGAEAFF	TGTGCCAGCAGCTCTCCAACCACAGGGGCTGAAGCTTTCTTT
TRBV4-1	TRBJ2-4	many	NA	CASSPSREWEMNGDIQYF	TGCGCCAGCAGCCCCAGCCGTGAGTGGGAGATGAATGGTGACATTCAGTACTTC
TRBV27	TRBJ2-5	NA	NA	CASSLSHRGGETQYF	TGTGCCAGCAGTTTGTCACACAGGGGAGGGGAGACCCAGTACTTC
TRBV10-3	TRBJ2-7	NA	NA	CAISGLENSYEQYF	TGTGCCATCAGTGGACTGGAGAACTCCTACGAGCAGTACTTC
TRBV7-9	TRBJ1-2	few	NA	CASSLNVRDGYTF	TGTGCCAGCAGCCTTAACGTCAGGGACGGCTACACCTTC
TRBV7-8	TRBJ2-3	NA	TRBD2	CASSLAPAGGPTDTQYF	TGTGCCAGCAGCTTAGCTCCTGCGGGGGGGCCCACAGATACGCAGTATTTT
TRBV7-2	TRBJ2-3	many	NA	CASSLVGSTDTQYF	TGTGCCAGCAGCTTGGTTGGCAGCACAGATACGCAGTATTTT
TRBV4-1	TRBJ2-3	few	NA	CASSQAASDTQYF	TGCGCCAGCAGCCAAGCGGCTAGTGATACGCAGTATTTT
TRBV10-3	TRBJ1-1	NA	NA	CAISATVPRANTEAFF	TGTGCCATCAGTGCGACAGTTCCCCGGGCGAACACTGAAGCTTTCTTT
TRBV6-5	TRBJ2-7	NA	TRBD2	CASSSRGGGNPYEQYF	TGTGCCAGCAGTTCCCGGGGGGGAGGGAATCCCTACGAGCAGTACTTC
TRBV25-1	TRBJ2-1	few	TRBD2	CASSESAGGNEQFF	TGTGCCAGCAGTGAATCTGCGGGGGGCAATGAGCAGTTCTTC
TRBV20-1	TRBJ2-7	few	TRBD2	CSASSDSGNFQYF	TGCAGTGCTAGTTCCGATAGCGGGAATTTCCAGTACTTC
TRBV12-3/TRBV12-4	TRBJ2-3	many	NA	CASSLYGGTDTQYF	TGTGCCAGCAGTTTGTACGGAGGCACAGATACGCAGTATTTT
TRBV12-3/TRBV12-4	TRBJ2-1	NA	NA	CASRLEGLYNEQFF	TGTGCCAGCAGGCTGGAGGGCCTATACAATGAGCAGTTCTTC
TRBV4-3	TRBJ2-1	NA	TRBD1	CASSQQDRGRDEQFF	TGCGCCAGCAGCCAACAGGACAGGGGGCGCGATGAGCAGTTCTTC
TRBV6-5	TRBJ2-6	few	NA	CASNQIGGANVLTF	TGTGCCAGCAACCAGATAGGTGGGGCCAACGTCCTGACTTTC
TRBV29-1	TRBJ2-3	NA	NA	CSVEGVDTQYF	TGCAGCGTGGAAGGGGTAGATACGCAGTATTTT
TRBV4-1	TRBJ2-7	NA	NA	CASSHPGVYEQYF	TGCGCCAGCAGTCACCCTGGGGTATACGAGCAGTACTTC
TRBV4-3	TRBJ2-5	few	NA	CASSQVLDQETQYF	TGCGCCAGCAGCCAAGTCCTCGATCAAGAGACCCAGTACTTC
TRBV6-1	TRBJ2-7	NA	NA	CASTSTYEQYF	TGTGCCAGCACCTCAACCTACGAGCAGTACTTC
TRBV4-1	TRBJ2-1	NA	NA	CASSPRLTGVDEQFF	TGCGCCAGCAGCCCCCGACTGACTGGGGTGGATGAGCAGTTCTTC